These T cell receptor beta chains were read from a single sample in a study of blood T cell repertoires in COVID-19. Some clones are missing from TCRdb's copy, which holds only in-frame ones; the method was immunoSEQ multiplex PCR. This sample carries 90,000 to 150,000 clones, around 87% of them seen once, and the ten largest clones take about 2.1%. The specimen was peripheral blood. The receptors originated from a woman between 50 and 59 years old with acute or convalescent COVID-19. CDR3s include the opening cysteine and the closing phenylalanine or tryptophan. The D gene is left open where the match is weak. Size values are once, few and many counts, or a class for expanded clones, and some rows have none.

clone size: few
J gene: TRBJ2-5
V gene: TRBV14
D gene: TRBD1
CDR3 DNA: TGTGCCAGCAGCCTCCTAGCAGGGGGCTGGGAGACCCAGTACTTC
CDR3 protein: CASSLLAGGWETQYF

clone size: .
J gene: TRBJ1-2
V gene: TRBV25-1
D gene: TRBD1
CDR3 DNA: TGTGCCAGCAGTTCGGGGTCTCCCGGACAGGGGGCTCTCTATGGCTACACCTTC
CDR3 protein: CASSSGSPGQGALYGYTF

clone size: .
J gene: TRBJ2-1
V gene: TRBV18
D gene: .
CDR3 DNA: TGTGCCAGCTCATTCTTAACTAGCACGATTCCTAATGAGCAGTTCTTC
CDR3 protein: CASSFLTSTIPNEQFF

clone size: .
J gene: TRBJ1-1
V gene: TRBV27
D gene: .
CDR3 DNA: TGTGCCAGCAGTTACCTTCCAGGGCGATTTGACACTGAAGCTTTCTTT
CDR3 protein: CASSYLPGRFDTEAFF

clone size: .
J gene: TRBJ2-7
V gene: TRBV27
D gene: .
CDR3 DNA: TGTGCCAGCAGTTTTAGGCAGGGGATCTACGACGAGCAGTACTTC
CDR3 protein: CASSFRQGIYDEQYF

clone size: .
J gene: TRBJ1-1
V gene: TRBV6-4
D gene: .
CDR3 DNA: TGTGCCAGCAGGGACGGGCCAAACACTGAAGCTTTCTTT
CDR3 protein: CASRDGPNTEAFF

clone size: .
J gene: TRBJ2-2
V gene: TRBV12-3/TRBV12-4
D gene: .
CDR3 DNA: TGTGCCAGCAGTATAAACGAGGGGGAGCTGTTTTTT
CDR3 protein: CASSINEGELFF

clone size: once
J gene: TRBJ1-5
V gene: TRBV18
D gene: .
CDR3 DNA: TGTGCCAGCTCACCCGAGGGTGGGAATCAGCCCCAGCATTTT
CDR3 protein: CASSPEGGNQPQHF

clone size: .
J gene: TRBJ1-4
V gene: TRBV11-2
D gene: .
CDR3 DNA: TGTGCCAGCAGCTCCGGGACTGCCATTAATGAAAAACTGTTTTTT
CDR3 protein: CASSSGTAINEKLFF

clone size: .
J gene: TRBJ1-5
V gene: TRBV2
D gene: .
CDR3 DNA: TGTGCCACCCAAAACCAACAGGGAGAGAATCAGCCCCAGCATTTT
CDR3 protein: CATQNQQGENQPQHF

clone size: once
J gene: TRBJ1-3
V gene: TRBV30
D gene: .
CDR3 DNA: TGTGCCTGGGGCCTAGGTGACTCTGGAAACACCATATATTTT
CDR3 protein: CAWGLGDSGNTIYF

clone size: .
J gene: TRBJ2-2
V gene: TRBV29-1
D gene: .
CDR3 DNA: TGCAGCGTTGGAAGGGAGACCGGGGAGCTGTTTTTT
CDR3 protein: CSVGRETGELFF

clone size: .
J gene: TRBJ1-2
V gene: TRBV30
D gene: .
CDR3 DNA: TGTGCCTGGAGAGCGTCTAACTATGGCTACACCTTC
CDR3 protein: CAWRASNYGYTF

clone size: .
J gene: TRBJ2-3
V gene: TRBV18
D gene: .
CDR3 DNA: TGTGCCAGCTCACCCGCATGGCCGGAGTCAGATACGCAGTATTTT
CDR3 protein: CASSPAWPESDTQYF

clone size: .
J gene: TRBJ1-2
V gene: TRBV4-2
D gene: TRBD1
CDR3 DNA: TGTGCCAGCAGCCCCAGGACAGGGGGGTACTATGGCTACACCTTC
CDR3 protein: CASSPRTGGYYGYTF

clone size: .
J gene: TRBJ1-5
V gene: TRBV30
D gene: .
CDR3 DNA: TGTGCCTGGAGAGATGGCATCTTAAGAAATCAGCCCCAGCATTTT
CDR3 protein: CAWRDGILRNQPQHF

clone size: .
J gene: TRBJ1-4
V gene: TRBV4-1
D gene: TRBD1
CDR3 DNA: TGCGCCAGCAGCCCGGGACAGGGAGATGAAAAACTGTTTTTT
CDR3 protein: CASSPGQGDEKLFF

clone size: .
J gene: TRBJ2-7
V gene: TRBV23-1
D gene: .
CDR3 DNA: TGCGCCAGCAGTCAATCACTAAACTGGACCTACGAGCAGTACTTC
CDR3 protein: CASSQSLNWTYEQYF

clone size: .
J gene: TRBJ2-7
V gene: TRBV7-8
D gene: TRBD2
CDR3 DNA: TGTGCCAGCAGCTCGACTAGCGGGAAATACGAGCAGTACTTC
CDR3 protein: CASSSTSGKYEQYF

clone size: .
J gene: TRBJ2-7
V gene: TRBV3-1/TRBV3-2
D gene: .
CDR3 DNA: TGTGCCAGCAGCCAAGATCCCAGCCCCTTGAGGGACTACGAGCAGTACTTC
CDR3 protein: CASSQDPSPLRDYEQYF

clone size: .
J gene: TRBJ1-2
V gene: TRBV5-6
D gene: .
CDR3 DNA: TGTGCCAGCAGCTTGGAACGCAGAGGCTACACCTTC
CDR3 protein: CASSLERRGYTF

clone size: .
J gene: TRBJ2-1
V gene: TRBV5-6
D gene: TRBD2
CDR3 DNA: TGTGCCAGCAGCTTGGGGCCTCACCTAGCGGGAGTGCTGGATGAGCAGTTCTTC
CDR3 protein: CASSLGPHLAGVLDEQFF

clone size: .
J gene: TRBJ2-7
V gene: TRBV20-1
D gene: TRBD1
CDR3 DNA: TGCAGTGCTAGTAACAGGGGGCCCTACGAGCAGTACTTC
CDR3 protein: CSASNRGPYEQYF

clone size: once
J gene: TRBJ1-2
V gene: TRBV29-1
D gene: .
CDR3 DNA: TGCAGCGTTGTGACAATTCGGCTGAATGGCTACACCTTC
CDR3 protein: CSVVTIRLNGYTF

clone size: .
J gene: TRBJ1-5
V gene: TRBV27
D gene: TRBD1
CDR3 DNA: TGTGCCAGCAGTTTACAGGGGGCGAAGCCCCAGCATTTT
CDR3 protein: CASSLQGAKPQHF

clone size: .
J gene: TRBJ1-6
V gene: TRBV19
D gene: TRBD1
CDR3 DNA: TGTGCCAGTAGTAGCGGGACAGGGGGGACCCTCCACTTT
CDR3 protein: CASSSGTGGTLHF

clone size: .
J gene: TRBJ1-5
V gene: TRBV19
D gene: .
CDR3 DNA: TGTGCCAGTAGTACAGGGGGCAATCAGCCCCAGCATTTT
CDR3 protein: CASSTGGNQPQHF

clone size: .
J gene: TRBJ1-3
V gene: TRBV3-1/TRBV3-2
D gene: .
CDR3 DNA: TGTGCCAGCAGCTTACAGCAGTCCGGAAACACCATATATTTT
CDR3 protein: CASSLQQSGNTIYF

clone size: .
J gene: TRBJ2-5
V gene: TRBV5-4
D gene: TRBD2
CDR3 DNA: TGTGCCAGCAGCTTGGCGGGGCTAGCGGGGAGTGAGGAGACCCAGTACTTC
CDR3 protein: CASSLAGLAGSEETQYF

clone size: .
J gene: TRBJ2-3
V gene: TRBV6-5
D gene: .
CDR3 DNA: TGTGCCAGCAGCTTACTAGCCACAGATACGCAGTATTTT
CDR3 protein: CASSLLATDTQYF

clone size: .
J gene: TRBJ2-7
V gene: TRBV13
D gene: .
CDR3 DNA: TGTGCCAGCAGCCCACATCCACAGGAGCAGTACTTC
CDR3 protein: CASSPHPQEQYF

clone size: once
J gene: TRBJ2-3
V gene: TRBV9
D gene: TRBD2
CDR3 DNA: TGTGCCAGCAGCGTGACTAGCGGGGGGGCGGCAGATACGCAGTATTTT
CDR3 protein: CASSVTSGGAADTQYF

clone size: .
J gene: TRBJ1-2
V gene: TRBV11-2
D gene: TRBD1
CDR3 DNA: TGTGCCAGCAGCTTGCTGACAGGGGCTTATGGCTACACCTTC
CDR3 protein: CASSLLTGAYGYTF

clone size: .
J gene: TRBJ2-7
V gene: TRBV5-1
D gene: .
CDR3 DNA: TGCGCCAGCAGCTTGGAGGGGCCCCCTCTCGAGCAGTACTTC
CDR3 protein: CASSLEGPPLEQYF

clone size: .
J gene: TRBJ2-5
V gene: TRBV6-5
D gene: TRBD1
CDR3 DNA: TGTGCCAGCAGTTACAGGGACAGGGGCGGACAAGAGACCCAGTACTTC
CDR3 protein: CASSYRDRGGQETQYF

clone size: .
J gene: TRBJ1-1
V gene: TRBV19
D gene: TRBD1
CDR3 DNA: TGTGCCAGTAGTACCGGCCCGACAGGGGGCACTGAAGCTTTCTTT
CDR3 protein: CASSTGPTGGTEAFF

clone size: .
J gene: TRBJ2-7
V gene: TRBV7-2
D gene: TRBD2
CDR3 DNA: TGTGCCAGCAGCCAAGGACTAGCGGGAGCCAGAGGACACGAGCAGTACTTC
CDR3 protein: CASSQGLAGARGHEQYF

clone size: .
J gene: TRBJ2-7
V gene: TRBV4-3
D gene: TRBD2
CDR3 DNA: TGCGCCAGCAGCCAGGGAACTAGCGAGCCCTCCTACGAGCAGTACTTC
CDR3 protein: CASSQGTSEPSYEQYF

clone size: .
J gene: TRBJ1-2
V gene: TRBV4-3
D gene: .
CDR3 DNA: TGCGCCAGCAGCCAAGAAGTACCAGGGGACGGCGGCTACACCTTC
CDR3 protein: CASSQEVPGDGGYTF

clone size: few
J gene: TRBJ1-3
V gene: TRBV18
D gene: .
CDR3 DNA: TGTGCCAGCTCGGCCCTCCCAGATGGAAACACCATATATTTT
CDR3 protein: CASSALPDGNTIYF

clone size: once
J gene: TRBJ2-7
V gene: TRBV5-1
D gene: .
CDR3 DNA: TGCGCCAGCAGCGAGGGCCTCCGGAGGGACTACGAGCAGTACTTC
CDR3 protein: CASSEGLRRDYEQYF

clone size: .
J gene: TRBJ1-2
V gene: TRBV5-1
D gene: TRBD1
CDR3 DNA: TGCGCCAGCAGCGTCTACAGGGGAGGCTACACCTTC
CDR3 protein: CASSVYRGGYTF

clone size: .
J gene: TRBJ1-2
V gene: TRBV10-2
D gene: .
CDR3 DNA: TGCGCCAGCAGTGAGTCGATGGCATTCTATGGCTACACCTTC
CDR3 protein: CASSESMAFYGYTF

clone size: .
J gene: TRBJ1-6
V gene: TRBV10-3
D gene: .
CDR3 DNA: TGTGCCATCAGTGCACTGGATAATTCACCCCTCCACTTT
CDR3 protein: CAISALDNSPLHF

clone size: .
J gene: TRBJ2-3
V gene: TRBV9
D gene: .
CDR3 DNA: TGTGCCAGCAGCGTAGGCCCAGAATTCACAGATACACAGTATTTT
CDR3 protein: CASSVGPEFTDTQYF

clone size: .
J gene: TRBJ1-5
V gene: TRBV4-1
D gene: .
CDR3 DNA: TGCGCCAGCAGCCAAGTTCAGGGATCTCAGCCCCAGCATTTT
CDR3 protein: CASSQVQGSQPQHF

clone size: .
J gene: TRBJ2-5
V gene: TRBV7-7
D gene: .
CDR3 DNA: TGTGCCAGCAGCTTAGCGACATCCGGAGGGATTGGGGGAGAGACCCAGTACTTC
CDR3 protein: CASSLATSGGIGGETQYF

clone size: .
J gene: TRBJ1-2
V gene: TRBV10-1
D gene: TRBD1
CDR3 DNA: TGCGCCAGCCAACCCGGGACAGGGGAAATTAATCATGGCTACACCTTC
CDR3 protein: CASQPGTGEINHGYTF

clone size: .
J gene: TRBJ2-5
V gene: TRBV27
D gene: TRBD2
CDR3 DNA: TGTGCCAGCAGTTTATCGAAAAGACTAGCGGGAGTCGGAGAGACCCAGTACTTC
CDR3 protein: CASSLSKRLAGVGETQYF

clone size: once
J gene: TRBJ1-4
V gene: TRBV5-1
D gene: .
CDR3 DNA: TGCGCCAGCAGCCCAGGACAGAATAATGAAAAACTGTTTTTT
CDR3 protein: CASSPGQNNEKLFF

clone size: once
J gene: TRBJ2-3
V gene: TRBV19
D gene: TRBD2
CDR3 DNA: TGTGCCAGTAGTTCCGACTCGGGACTAGCGGGAGGCCGGGATACGCAGTATTTT
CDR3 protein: CASSSDSGLAGGRDTQYF

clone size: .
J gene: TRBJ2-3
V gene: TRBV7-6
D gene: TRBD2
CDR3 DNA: TGTGCCAGCAGCTTAGCGTTTAGGGGAGGGGTTCGCACAGATACGCAGTATTTT
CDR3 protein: CASSLAFRGGVRTDTQYF

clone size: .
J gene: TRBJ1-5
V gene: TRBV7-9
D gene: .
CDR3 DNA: TGTGCCAGCAGCTCCCGGGACTCCAATCAGCCCCAGCATTTT
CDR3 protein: CASSSRDSNQPQHF

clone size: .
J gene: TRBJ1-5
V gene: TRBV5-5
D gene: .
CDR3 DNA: TGTGCCAGCAGCTTTGAGGTGGGCAATCAGCCCCAGCATTTT
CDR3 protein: CASSFEVGNQPQHF

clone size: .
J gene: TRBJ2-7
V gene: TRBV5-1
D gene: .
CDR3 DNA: TGCGCCAGCAGCCGTGGGCCCTCCTACGAGCAGTACTTC
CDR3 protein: CASSRGPSYEQYF